This T cell receptor (beta chain) was retrieved from a study of multiple sclerosis patients with progressive multifocal leukoencephalopathy. Study findings and constraints: PML-onset expanded TRB clones were detectable before and during natalizumab therapy. In most PML patients, TRB repertoires appeared less diverse by entropy.

As concerns this clone: Its antigen is unknown.

Specified time point: time of PML onset. The T3 samples were drawn when PML began. The survey-level immunoSEQ assay was used. The assay was immunoSEQ multiplex PCR, and TCRdb's table has in-frame clones only and misses some. The sample shows fewer than 40,000 clones, roughly 84% of them seen only once. The CDR3 has 14 amino acids. V was clipped by 7 bases and J by 7 bases; unmatched bases: 8. CDR1 is SNHLY, CDR2 FYNNEI, per germline. The chain combines TRBV2 with TRBJ2-7; 12 bases map to TRBD1. This clonotype was obtained from a human donor with progressive multifocal leukoencephalopathy. This sample comprised PBMCs, obtained from a patient treated with natalizumab. In DNA, the CDR3 is TGTGCCAGCACCGCCCGGGACAGGGGGCTTGAGCAGTACTTC. Translated: CASTARDRGLEQYF.